A selection of T cell receptor beta chains follows, all from one sample in a study of vaccination effects on CD4 cells after COVID-19. These TCRs are of unknown antigen specificity. The protocol was immunoSEQ multiplex PCR, while the TCRdb copy is restricted to in-frame clones and leaves out a portion. The sample lists roughly 30,000 clones, about 67% seen once, with approximately 8.8% in the top ten. The sequencing used CD4+ T cells from PBMCs cultured with HCoV-NL63 spike peptides, collected after COVID-19 vaccination. These receptors were collected from a human donor who received a COVID-19 vaccine. The CDR3 runs from the conserved cysteine through the conserved F or W. The D gene is left open where the match is weak. Rows give clone size only sometimes, using once, few, many, or a class for an expanded clone.

j_call	clone_size	d_call	v_call	cdr3_nt	cdr3_aa
TRBJ1-2	.	.	TRBV3-1/TRBV3-2	TGTGCCAGCAGCCAGACAAGTAACTATGGCTACACCTTC	CASSQTSNYGYTF
TRBJ2-4	.	.	TRBV2	TGTGCCAGCAGGAGGCTAGCCAAAAACATTCAGTACTTC	CASRRLAKNIQYF
TRBJ1-2	.	TRBD1	TRBV14	TGTGCCAGCAGCCAGTGGACAGGCAATAACTATGGCTACACCTTC	CASSQWTGNNYGYTF
TRBJ2-5	medium-sized	.	TRBV4-1	TGCGCCAGCAGCCCTGAGGACAGCCCACGTGAGACCCAGTACTTC	CASSPEDSPRETQYF
TRBJ1-2	.	.	TRBV2	TGTGCCAGCAGGGGGGGTAATCGGGGAGGCTACACCTTC	CASRGGNRGGYTF
TRBJ2-1	few	.	TRBV5-5	TGTGCCAGCAGCTTGGTGTCCGGAAGCACCTACAATGAGCAGTTCTTC	CASSLVSGSTYNEQFF
TRBJ1-2	few	TRBD1	TRBV7-9	TGTGCCAGCAGCTTAGAGGGACAGGGGAGCTATGGCTACACCTTC	CASSLEGQGSYGYTF
TRBJ1-4	.	.	TRBV6-5	TGTGCCAGCAGTATTACAGGGCCGGAGATTGAAAAACTGTTTTTT	CASSITGPEIEKLFF
TRBJ1-2	few	TRBD1	TRBV5-1	TGCGCCAGCAGCTTGACGGGACAGGGGCATTTCGGTGGCTACACCTTC	CASSLTGQGHFGGYTF
TRBJ2-5	.	TRBD2	TRBV5-1	TGCGCCAGCAGCCAGACTAGCGGAAACCAAGAGACCCAGTACTTC	CASSQTSGNQETQYF
TRBJ1-2	.	TRBD1	TRBV14	TGTGCCAGCAGCGACAGGGGATCCTATGGCTACACCTTC	CASSDRGSYGYTF
TRBJ2-1	.	TRBD2	TRBV5-6	TGTGCCAGCAGCTCGGGACTAGCGGGAGTAGGGGGGGCCTACAATGAGCAGTTCTTC	CASSSGLAGVGGAYNEQFF
TRBJ1-1	.	.	TRBV11-2	TGTGCCAGCAGTCAAGAACCGAACACTGAAGCTTTCTTT	CASSQEPNTEAFF
TRBJ2-7	.	.	TRBV6-1	TGTGCCAGCAGTGAAGGCTACGCGACGGGCGAGCAGTACTTC	CASSEGYATGEQYF
TRBJ2-5	.	TRBD2	TRBV6-5	TGTGCCAGCAGTAAACCCGTAGCGGGAAGCGAGACCCAGTACTTC	CASSKPVAGSETQYF
TRBJ1-6	.	.	TRBV2	TGTGCCAGCAGAGGGAGAACAGGGACCGATTCACCCCTCCACTTT	CASRGRTGTDSPLHF
TRBJ2-3	.	.	TRBV2	TGTGCCAGCAGTGAATCCCGGGACGGCACAGATACGCAGTATTTT	CASSESRDGTDTQYF
TRBJ1-3	.	TRBD1	TRBV16	TGTGCCAGCAGCCAATCGGCAGGGGGCTCTGGAAACACCATATATTTT	CASSQSAGGSGNTIYF
TRBJ2-3	.	TRBD2	TRBV5-1	TGCGCCAGCAGGCGGGGGGACACAGATACGCAGTATTTT	CASRRGDTDTQYF
TRBJ2-7	.	.	TRBV2	TGTGCCAGCAGGCTCGACAGCGCCTACGAGCAGTACTTC	CASRLDSAYEQYF
TRBJ2-3	.	.	TRBV11-2	TGTGCCAGCAGCTTACGCGGGTTCCTCACAGATACGCAGTATTTT	CASSLRGFLTDTQYF
TRBJ2-7	.	.	TRBV27	TGTGCCAGCAGTCGCTACAGGGACGGCGAGCAGTACTTC	CASSRYRDGEQYF
TRBJ2-6	.	TRBD2	TRBV5-4	TGTGCCAGCAGCTCCGTAGCGGGGGCGGTTGGGGCCAACGTCCTGACTTTC	CASSSVAGAVGANVLTF
TRBJ1-1	.	TRBD1	TRBV10-3	TGTGCCATTTCTCCTAACCCCGACAGGGTGAACACTGAAGCTTTCTTT	CAISPNPDRVNTEAFF
TRBJ2-1	.	.	TRBV7-7	TGTGCCAGCAGCCCGGGCCGCCTCCTTTCCTACAATGAGCAGTTCTTC	CASSPGRLLSYNEQFF
TRBJ2-7	few	.	TRBV6-1	TGTGCCAGCAGTGAAGCATTAGACTACGAGCAGTACTTC	CASSEALDYEQYF
TRBJ2-1	.	.	TRBV3-1/TRBV3-2	TGTGCCAGCAGCCAAGATTTCCTAGTAGGCAATGAGCAGTTCTTC	CASSQDFLVGNEQFF
TRBJ1-1	.	.	TRBV19	TGTGCCAGTAGTATAGATCGGCGAAGCTTAGGGGGCACTGAAGCTTTCTTT	CASSIDRRSLGGTEAFF
TRBJ1-5	.	.	TRBV9	TGTGCCAGCAGCGTAGTTGGGGACCGAAAAGGTGGCAATCAGCCCCAGCATTTT	CASSVVGDRKGGNQPQHF
TRBJ1-3	.	.	TRBV6-5	TGTGCCAGCAGTTACTCGATCTGGGAGGCTGGAAACACCATATATTTT	CASSYSIWEAGNTIYF
TRBJ1-2	.	.	TRBV9	TGTGCCAGCAGCGTAGCCTTGGGGAACTTCTATGGCTACACCTTC	CASSVALGNFYGYTF
TRBJ1-4	few	TRBD1	TRBV15	TGTGCCACCAGCAGAGAGTCAGGGACAGGGGCGGAAAAACTGTTTTTT	CATSRESGTGAEKLFF
TRBJ2-7	.	TRBD1	TRBV11-2	TGTGCCAGCAGCTTCGCCGCAGGGGGCTCATTCTCCTACGAGCAGTACTTC	CASSFAAGGSFSYEQYF
TRBJ1-5	once	TRBD1	TRBV23-1	TGCGCCAGCAGTCAATCCTTCCTAGGGACAGATAGCAATCAGCCCCAGCATTTT	CASSQSFLGTDSNQPQHF
TRBJ1-1	.	TRBD1	TRBV29-1	TGCAGCCCCACAGGGGACGGTGGCACTGAAGCTTTCTTT	CSPTGDGGTEAFF
TRBJ2-7	.	TRBD1	TRBV12-3/TRBV12-4	TGTGCCAGCAGCTCAGGGGGCGGCGAGCAGTACTTC	CASSSGGGEQYF
TRBJ1-1	.	.	TRBV10-3	TGTGCCATCAGTAGGGAGACTAACACTGAAGCTTTCTTT	CAISRETNTEAFF
TRBJ1-4	few	.	TRBV7-8	TGTGCCAGCCGGAAAAGGGACAAAAAAGAAAAACTGTTTTTT	CASRKRDKKEKLFF
TRBJ1-2	few	.	TRBV5-4	TGTGCCAGCAGCTTGTCCCAGGCTTCTAACTATGGCTACACCTTC	CASSLSQASNYGYTF
TRBJ1-1	.	TRBD1	TRBV5-1	TGCGCCAGCAGCGGGGACAGCGGATTGGATGAAGCTTTCTTT	CASSGDSGLDEAFF
TRBJ2-7	once	.	TRBV5-1	TGCGCCAGCAGCCCTAATAGCTACGAGCAGTACTTC	CASSPNSYEQYF
TRBJ2-1	.	.	TRBV5-5	TGTGCCAGCAGTACCGACTCTGGATCCTACAATGAGCAGTTCTTC	CASSTDSGSYNEQFF
TRBJ2-1	few	.	TRBV2	TGTGTCCGAAGGGGTCTCAATGAGCAGTTCTTC	CVRRGLNEQFF
TRBJ2-3	.	TRBD2	TRBV6-5	TGTGCCAGCCGGGCAGCGGGACCAGATACGCAGTATTTT	CASRAAGPDTQYF
TRBJ2-7	.	.	TRBV5-4	TGTGCCAGCAGCTTGGAACAGGGAGGATACGAGCAGTACTTC	CASSLEQGGYEQYF
TRBJ1-2	.	.	TRBV6-5	TGTGCCAGCAGTTACTCCGGGCCTCGCCGGTATGGCTACACCTTC	CASSYSGPRRYGYTF
TRBJ1-5	.	TRBD1	TRBV19	TGTGCCAGTAGTGTCCGACAGGGTCGGTCCGGGCCCCAGCATTTT	CASSVRQGRSGPQHF
TRBJ2-2	few	.	TRBV2	TGTGCCAGCAGGCAGGGGTCCGGGGAGCTGTTTTTT	CASRQGSGELFF
TRBJ1-1	few	.	TRBV18	TGTGCCAGCTCAACACAGGGGAACACTGAAGCTTTCTTT	CASSTQGNTEAFF
TRBJ1-2	.	.	TRBV2	TGTGCCAGCAGTGAACAGGGAAACTATGGCTACACCTTC	CASSEQGNYGYTF
TRBJ2-7	.	TRBD1	TRBV12-3/TRBV12-4	TGTGCCAGCAGTTGGCACAGGGGGAGCGAGCAGTACTTC	CASSWHRGSEQYF
TRBJ2-7	once	.	TRBV25-1	TGTGCCAGCAGTGAATTTAGCGGAACCTACGAGCAGTACTTC	CASSEFSGTYEQYF
TRBJ2-1	.	TRBD2	TRBV7-2	TGTGCCAGCAGCGAAAAGAGGGGAGCGGGGGGCGATGAGCAGTTCTTC	CASSEKRGAGGDEQFF
TRBJ2-5	.	TRBD2	TRBV5-1	TGCGCCAGCAGCGATCCCTGGCGGGAGTATAGAGAGACCCAGTACTTC	CASSDPWREYRETQYF
TRBJ2-6	.	.	TRBV5-1	TGCGCCAGCAGCTTGTCAGGGGCGGCTGGGGCCAACGTCCTGACTTTC	CASSLSGAAGANVLTF
TRBJ2-2	.	TRBD2	TRBV24-1	TGTGCCACCACCCGGACTAGCGGGAGGCAACTTTCGAACACCGGGGAGCTGTTTTTT	CATTRTSGRQLSNTGELFF
TRBJ1-5	.	.	TRBV6-5	TGTGCCAGCAGACCCGGACGGAGGAATCAGCCCCAGCATTTT	CASRPGRRNQPQHF
TRBJ1-2	.	TRBD1	TRBV7-9	TGTGCCAGCAGTACAGGGACAGGGATATTTGGTCGCTATGGCTACACCTTC	CASSTGTGIFGRYGYTF